The following is a TCR beta chain sequence with its context. What it binds is unknown. This sample is part of a study of cytomegalovirus exposure and HLA in healthy donors. PCR involved 60 Vbeta and 13 Jbeta primers. The protocol was immunoSEQ multiplex PCR, while the TCRdb copy is restricted to in-frame clones and leaves out a portion. The top ten hold 9.5% to 15% of the sample, which has roughly 120,000 clones, 77% seen once. Germline CDR1 reads MNHEY; CDR2 reads SMNVEV (reference sequence). The CDR3 extends over 15 amino acids. J gave up 7 bases and V 4 bases, and 5 bases lay outside the gene matches. Study-level findings and limits: The authors later linked a missense DCLRE1C variant to TCR beta V- and J-gene trimming. Excluded were some V segments that proved indistinguishable, including TRBV6-2 and TRBV6-3.

This chain joins TRBV27 and TRBJ2-1, with 12 nucleotides matching TRBD2. The specimen was PBMCs. The TCR comes from a woman aged 40 to 50 in good health and CMV-seropositive. The chain's CDR3 is CASSSPTSGRNEQFF. CDR3 DNA: TGTGCCAGCAGTTCCCCGACTAGCGGGAGAAATGAGCAGTTCTTC.